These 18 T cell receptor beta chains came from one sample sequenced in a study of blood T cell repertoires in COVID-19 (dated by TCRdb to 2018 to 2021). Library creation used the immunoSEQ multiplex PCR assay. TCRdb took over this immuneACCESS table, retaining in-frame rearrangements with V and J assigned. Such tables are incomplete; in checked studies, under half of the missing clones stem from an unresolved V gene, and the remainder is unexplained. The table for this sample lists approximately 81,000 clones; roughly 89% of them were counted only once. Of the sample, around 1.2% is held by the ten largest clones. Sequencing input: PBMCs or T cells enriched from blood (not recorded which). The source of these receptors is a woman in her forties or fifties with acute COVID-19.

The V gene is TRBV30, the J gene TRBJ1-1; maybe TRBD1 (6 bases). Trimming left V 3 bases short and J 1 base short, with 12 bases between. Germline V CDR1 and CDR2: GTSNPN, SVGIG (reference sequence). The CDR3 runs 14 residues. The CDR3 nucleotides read TGTGCCTGGAGGGCCCTGGACAGGAACACTGAAGCTTTCTTT. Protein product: CAWRALDRNTEAFF.

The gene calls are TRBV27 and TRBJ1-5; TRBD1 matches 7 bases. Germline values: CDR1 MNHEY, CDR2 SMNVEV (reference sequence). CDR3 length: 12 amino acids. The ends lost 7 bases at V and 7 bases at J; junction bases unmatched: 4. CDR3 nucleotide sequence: TGTGCCAGCAAGACAGGGCTCCAGCCCCAGCATTTT. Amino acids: CASKTGLQPQHF.

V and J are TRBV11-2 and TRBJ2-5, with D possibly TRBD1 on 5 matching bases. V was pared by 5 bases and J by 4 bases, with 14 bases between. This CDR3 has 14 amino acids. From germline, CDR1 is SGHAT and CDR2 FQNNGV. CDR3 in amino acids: CASSLMQGGETQYF. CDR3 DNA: TGTGCCAGCAGCCTCATGCAGGGTGGAGAGACCCAGTACTTC.

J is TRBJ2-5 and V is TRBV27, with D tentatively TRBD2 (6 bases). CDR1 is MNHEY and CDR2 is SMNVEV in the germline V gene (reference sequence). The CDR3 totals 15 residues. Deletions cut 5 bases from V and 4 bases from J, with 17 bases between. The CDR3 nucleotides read TGTGCCAGCAGTCCTGAGGGACTGGGTATAGAGACCCAGTACTTC. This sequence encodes CASSPEGLGIETQYF.

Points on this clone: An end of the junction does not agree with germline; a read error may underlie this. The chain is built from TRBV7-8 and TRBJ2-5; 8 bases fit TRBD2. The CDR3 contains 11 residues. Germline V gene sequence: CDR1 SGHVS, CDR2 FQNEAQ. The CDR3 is CRVAGQETQYF. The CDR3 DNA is TGCCGGGTAGCGGGGCAAGAGACCCAGTACTTC.

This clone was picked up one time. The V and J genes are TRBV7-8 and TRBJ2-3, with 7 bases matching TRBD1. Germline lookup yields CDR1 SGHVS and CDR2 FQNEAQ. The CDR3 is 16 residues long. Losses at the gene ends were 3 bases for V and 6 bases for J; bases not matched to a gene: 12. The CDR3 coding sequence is TGTGCCAGCAGCTTGGGGAGACAGGGTCCAGAGGATACGCAGTATTTT. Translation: CASSLGRQGPEDTQYF. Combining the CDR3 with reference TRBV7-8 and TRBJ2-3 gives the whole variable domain GAGVSQSPRYKVAKRGQDVALRCDPISGHVSLFWYQQALGQGPEFLTYFQNEAQLDKSGLPSDRFFAERPEGSVSTLKIQRTQQEDSAVYLCASSLGRQGPEDTQYFGPGTRLTVL.

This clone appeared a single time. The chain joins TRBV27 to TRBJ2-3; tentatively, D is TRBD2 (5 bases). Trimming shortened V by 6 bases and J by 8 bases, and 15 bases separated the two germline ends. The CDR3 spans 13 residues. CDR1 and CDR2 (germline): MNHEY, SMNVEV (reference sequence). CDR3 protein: CASSLTILGTQYF. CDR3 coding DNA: TGTGCCAGCAGCCTGACCATACTAGGTACGCAGTATTTT.

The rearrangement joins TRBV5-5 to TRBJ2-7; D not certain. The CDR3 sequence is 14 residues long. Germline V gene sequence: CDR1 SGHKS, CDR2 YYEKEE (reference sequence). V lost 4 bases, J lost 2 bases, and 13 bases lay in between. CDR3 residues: CASSNVLSTYEQYF. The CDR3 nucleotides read TGTGCCAGCAGCAACGTCCTATCCACCTACGAGCAGTACTTC.

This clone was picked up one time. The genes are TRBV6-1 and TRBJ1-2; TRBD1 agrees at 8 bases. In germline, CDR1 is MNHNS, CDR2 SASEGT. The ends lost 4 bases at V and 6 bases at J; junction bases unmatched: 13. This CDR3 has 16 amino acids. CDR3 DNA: TGTGCCAGCAGTGCGCCAGGGCAGGGGGCCGGACATGGCTACACCTTC. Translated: CASSAPGQGAGHGYTF.

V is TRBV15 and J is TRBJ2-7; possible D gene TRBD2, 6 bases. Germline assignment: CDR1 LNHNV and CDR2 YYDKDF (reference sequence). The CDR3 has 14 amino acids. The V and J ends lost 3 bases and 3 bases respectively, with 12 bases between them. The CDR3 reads CATSRSAGSYEQYF. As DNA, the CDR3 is TGTGCCACCAGCAGGAGCGCGGGAAGCTACGAGCAGTACTTC.

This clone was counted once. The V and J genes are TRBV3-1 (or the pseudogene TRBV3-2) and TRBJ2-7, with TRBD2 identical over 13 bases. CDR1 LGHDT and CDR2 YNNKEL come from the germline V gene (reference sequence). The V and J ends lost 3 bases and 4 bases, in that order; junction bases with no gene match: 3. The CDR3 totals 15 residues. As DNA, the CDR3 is TGTGCCAGCAGCCAGGTACTAGCGGGAGGGTACGAGCAGTACTTC. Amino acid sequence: CASSQVLAGGYEQYF.

The CDR3 nucleotides read TGTGCCAGCAGCCAAGCGTTGGAGCTTTACGAGCAGTACTTC. Encoded protein: CASSQALELYEQYF. The chain has TRBV4-2 and TRBJ2-7, with unresolved D. With 1 base removed from V and 4 bases from J, the gap between germline ends came to 11 bases. CDR1 and CDR2 from the germline V gene are LGHNA and YNFKEQ. The CDR3 has 14 amino acids.

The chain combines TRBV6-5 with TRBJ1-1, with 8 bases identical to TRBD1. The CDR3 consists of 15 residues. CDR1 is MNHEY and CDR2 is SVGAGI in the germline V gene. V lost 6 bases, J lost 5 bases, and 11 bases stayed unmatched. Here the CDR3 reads CASRSRGLLGTEAFF. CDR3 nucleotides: TGTGCCAGCAGATCCAGGGGGCTTCTTGGGACTGAAGCTTTCTTT.

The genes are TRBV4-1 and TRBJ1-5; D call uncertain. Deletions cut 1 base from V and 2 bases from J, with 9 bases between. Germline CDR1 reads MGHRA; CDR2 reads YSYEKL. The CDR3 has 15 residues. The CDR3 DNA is TGCGCCAGCAGCCAAGTCTGGGAGGGCAATCAGCCCCAGCATTTT. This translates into CASSQVWEGNQPQHF.

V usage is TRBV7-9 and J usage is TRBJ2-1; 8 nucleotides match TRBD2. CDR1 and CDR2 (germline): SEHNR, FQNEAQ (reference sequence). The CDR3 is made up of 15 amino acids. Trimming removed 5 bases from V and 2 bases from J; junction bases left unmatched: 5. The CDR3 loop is CASSPRLATYNEQFF. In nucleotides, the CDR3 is TGTGCCAGCAGCCCGCGACTAGCGACCTACAATGAGCAGTTCTTC.

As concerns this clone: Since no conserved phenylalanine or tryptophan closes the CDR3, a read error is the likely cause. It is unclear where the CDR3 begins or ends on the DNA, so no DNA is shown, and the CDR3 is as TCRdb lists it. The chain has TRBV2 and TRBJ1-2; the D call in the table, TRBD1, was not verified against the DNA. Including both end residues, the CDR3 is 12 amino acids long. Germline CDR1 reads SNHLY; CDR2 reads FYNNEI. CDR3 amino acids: CASSVDRGLTIM.

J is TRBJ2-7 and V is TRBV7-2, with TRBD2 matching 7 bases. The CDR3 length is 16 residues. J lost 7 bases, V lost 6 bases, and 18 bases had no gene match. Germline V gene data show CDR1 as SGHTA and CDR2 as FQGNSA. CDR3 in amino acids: CASRKDVAGEWGEQYF. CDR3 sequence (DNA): TGTGCCAGCAGAAAAGACGTGGCGGGAGAATGGGGTGAGCAGTACTTC. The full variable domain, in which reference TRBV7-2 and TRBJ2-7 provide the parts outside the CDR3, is GAGVSQSPSNKVTEKGKDVELRCDPISGHTALYWYRQSLGQGLEFLIYFQGNSAPDKSGLPSDRFSAERTGGSVSTLTIQRTQQEDSAVYLCASRKDVAGEWGEQYFGPGTRLTVT.

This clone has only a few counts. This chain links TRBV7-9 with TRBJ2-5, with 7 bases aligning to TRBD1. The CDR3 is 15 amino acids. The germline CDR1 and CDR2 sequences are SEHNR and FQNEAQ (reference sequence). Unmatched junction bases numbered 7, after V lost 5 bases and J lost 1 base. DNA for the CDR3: TGTGCCAGCAGCCGACCTCAGGGGGTCCAAGAGACCCAGTACTTC. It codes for CASSRPQGVQETQYF.